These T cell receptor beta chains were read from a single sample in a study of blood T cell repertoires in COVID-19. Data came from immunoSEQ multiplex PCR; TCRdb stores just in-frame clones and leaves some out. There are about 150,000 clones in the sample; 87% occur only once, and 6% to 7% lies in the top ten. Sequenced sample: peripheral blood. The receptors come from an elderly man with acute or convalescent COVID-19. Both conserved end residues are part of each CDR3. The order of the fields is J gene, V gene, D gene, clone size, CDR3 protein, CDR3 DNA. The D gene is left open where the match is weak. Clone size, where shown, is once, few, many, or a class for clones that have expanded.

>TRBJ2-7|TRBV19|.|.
CASSTQTGSYEQYF
TGTGCCAGTAGTACCCAGACAGGCTCCTACGAGCAGTACTTC
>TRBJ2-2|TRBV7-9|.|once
CASSLQGGAGELFF
TGTGCCAGCAGCTTACAAGGCGGGGCCGGGGAGCTGTTTTTT
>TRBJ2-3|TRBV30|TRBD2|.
CAWSLTGTTTDTQYF
TGTGCCTGGAGCCTTACCGGGACTACCACAGATACGCAGTATTTT
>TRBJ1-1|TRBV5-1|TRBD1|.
CASSSQTGVTEAFF
TGCGCCAGCAGCTCGCAGACAGGGGTGACTGAAGCTTTCTTT
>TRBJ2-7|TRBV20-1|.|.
CSAGGSSATYEQYF
TGCAGTGCTGGTGGATCTTCCGCGACCTACGAGCAGTACTTC
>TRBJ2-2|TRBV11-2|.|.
CASSLGLNTGELFF
TGTGCCAGCAGCTTGGGACTGAACACCGGGGAGCTGTTTTTT
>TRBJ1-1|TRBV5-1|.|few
CASSPGGSNTEAFF
TGCGCCAGCAGCCCCGGGGGATCGAACACTGAAGCTTTCTTT
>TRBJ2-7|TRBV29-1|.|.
CSVELQGPPGRYF
TGCAGCGTTGAACTACAGGGACCCCCGGGACGGTACTTC
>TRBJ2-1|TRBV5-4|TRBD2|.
CASSSGTSVEQFF
TGTGCCAGCAGCTCTGGGACTAGTGTTGAGCAGTTCTTC
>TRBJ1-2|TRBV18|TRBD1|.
CASSQGQGAYYGYTF
TGTGCCAGCTCACAGGGACAGGGGGCTTACTATGGCTACACCTTC
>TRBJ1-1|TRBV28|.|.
CASSRPVGSSMNTEAFF
TGTGCCAGCAGCCGCCCGGTGGGCAGTAGTATGAACACTGAAGCTTTCTTT
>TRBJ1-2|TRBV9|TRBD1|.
CASSTQGFPRGYTF
TGTGCCAGCAGTACACAGGGGTTCCCTAGAGGCTACACCTTC
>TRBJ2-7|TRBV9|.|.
CASSEGGRGPYEQYF
TGTGCCAGCAGCGAGGGTGGGCGGGGGCCCTACGAGCAGTACTTC
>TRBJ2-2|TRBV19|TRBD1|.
CASSITGVSTGELFF
TGTGCCAGTAGTATTACAGGGGTTAGCACCGGGGAGCTGTTTTTT
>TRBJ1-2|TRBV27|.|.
CASSLEGPNYGYTF
TGTGCCAGCAGTTTAGAGGGTCCTAACTATGGCTACACCTTC
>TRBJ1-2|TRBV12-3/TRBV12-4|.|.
CASSVDSNYGYTF
TGTGCCAGCAGCGTGGACAGTAACTATGGCTACACCTTC
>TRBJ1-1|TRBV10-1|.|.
CASNSNGYAEAFF
TGCGCCAGCAATTCTAACGGTTATGCTGAAGCTTTCTTT
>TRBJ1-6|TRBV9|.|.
CASSVVAGANSPLHF
TGTGCCAGCAGCGTGGTTGCAGGGGCTAATTCACCCCTCCACTTT
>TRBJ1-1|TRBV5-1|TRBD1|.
CASAGGSGMNTEAFF
TGCGCCAGCGCAGGGGGCTCGGGGATGAACACTGAAGCTTTCTTT
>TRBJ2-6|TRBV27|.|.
CASSFLAGAGANVLTF
.
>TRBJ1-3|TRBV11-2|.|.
CASRLPGHRKGTIYF
TGTGCCAGCAGACTACCGGGACACAGAAAGGGCACCATATATTTT
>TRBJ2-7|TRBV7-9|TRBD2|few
CASSPSGLAGGMGSYEQYF
TGTGCCAGCAGCCCATCGGGACTAGCGGGAGGCATGGGTTCCTACGAGCAGTACTTC
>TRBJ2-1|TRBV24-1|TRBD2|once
CATSDTRVSTSGTYNEQFF
TGTGCCACCAGTGATACCCGGGTGTCGACTAGCGGAACCTACAATGAGCAGTTCTTC
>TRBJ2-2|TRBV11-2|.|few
CASSLSTSIFTGELFF
TGTGCCAGCAGCTTATCGACTAGTATTTTCACCGGGGAGCTGTTTTTT
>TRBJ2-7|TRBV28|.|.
CASGGGRSYEQYF
TGTGCCAGCGGGGGCGGGAGATCCTACGAGCAGTACTTC
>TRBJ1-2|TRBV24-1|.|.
CATSDARTNYGYTF
TGTGCCACCAGTGATGCTAGGACAAACTATGGCTACACCTTC
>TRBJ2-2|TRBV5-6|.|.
CASSLRLMGRTGELFF
TGTGCCAGCAGCTTGAGGCTAATGGGCCGCACCGGGGAGCTGTTTTTT
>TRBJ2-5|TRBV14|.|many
CASSQVTGKKETQYF
TGTGCCAGCAGCCAGGTGACAGGAAAGAAAGAGACCCAGTACTTC
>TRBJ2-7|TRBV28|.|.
CASSFGQYEQYF
TGTGCCAGCAGTTTCGGACAGTACGAGCAGTACTTC
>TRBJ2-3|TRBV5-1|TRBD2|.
CASRLAGETDTQYF
TGCGCCAGCCGGCTAGCGGGGGAGACAGATACGCAGTATTTT
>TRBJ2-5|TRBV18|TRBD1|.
CASSPGQGTKTQYF
TGTGCCAGCTCCCCGGGACAGGGAACAAAGACCCAGTACTTC
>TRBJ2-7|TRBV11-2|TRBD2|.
CASSNPGLAGAEQYF
TGTGCCAGCAGCAACCCGGGACTAGCGGGGGCGGAGCAGTACTTC
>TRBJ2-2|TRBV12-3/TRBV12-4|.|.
CASSPYSGELFF
TGTGCCAGCAGTCCTTATTCCGGGGAGCTGTTTTTT
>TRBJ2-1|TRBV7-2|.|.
CASSSPKGLHEQFF
TGTGCCAGCAGCTCCCCCAAGGGGCTCCATGAGCAGTTCTTC
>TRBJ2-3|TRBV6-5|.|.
CASSNTITDTQYF
TGTGCCAGCAGTAATACTATTACAGATACGCAGTATTTT
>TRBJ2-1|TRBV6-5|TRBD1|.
CASRAPGQYNEQFF
TGTGCCAGCAGAGCTCCGGGACAGTACAATGAGCAGTTCTTC
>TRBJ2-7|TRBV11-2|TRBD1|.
CASSLVGQGPYEQYF
TGTGCCAGCAGCTTAGTAGGACAGGGGCCCTACGAGCAGTACTTC
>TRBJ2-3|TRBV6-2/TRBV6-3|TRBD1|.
CASSYSWTGRDTQYF
TGTGCCAGCAGTTACTCCTGGACAGGGAGAGATACGCAGTATTTT
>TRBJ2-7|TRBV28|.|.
CASIRGSRSYEQYF
TGTGCCAGTATCAGGGGTAGTAGAAGCTACGAGCAGTACTTC
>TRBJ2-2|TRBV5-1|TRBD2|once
CASSHSGRAPNTGELFF
TGCGCCAGCAGCCATAGCGGGAGGGCCCCGAACACCGGGGAGCTGTTTTTT
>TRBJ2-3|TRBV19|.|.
CASRAQGSWDTQYF
TGTGCCAGTAGGGCGCAGGGGAGCTGGGATACGCAGTATTTT
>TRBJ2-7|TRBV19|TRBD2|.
CASSPLTGLAGGRTYEQYF
TGTGCCAGCTCGCCCCTAACAGGACTAGCGGGGGGTCGAACCTACGAGCAGTACTTC
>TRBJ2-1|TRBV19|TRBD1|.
CASSSPPGQGPNEQFF
TGTGCCAGTAGTTCACCTCCGGGACAGGGTCCCAATGAGCAGTTCTTC
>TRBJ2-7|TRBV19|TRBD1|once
CASSTTGKAGQYF
TGTGCCAGTAGTACGACAGGGAAGGCTGGGCAGTACTTC
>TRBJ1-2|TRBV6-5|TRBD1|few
CASSNPGQATGFF
TGTGCCAGCAGCAACCCGGGACAGGCCACGGGCTTCTTC
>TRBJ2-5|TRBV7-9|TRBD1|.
CASTTGTGGRETQYF
TGTGCCAGCACCACCGGGACAGGGGGTAGGGAGACCCAGTACTTC
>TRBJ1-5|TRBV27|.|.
CASGGPGAPNQPQHF
TGTGCCAGCGGGGGACCGGGAGCTCCCAATCAGCCCCAGCATTTT
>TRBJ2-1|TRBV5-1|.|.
CASSLDAGSYNEQFF
TGCGCCAGCAGCTTGGATGCAGGGTCCTACAATGAGCAGTTCTTC
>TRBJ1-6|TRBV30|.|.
CAWSGQINSPLHF
TGTGCCTGGAGTGGACAGATTAATTCACCCCTCCACTTT
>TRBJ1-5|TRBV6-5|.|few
CASSLRATGGNQPQHF
TGTGCCAGCAGTTTACGGGCAACGGGGGGCAATCAGCCCCAGCATTTT
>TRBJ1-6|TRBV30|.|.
CAWMSNRGQYNSPLHF
TGTGCCTGGATGAGTAATAGAGGACAGTATAATTCACCCCTCCACTTT
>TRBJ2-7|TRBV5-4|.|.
CASSTKGGAEFYEQYF
TGTGCCAGCAGCACAAAAGGGGGGGCCGAGTTCTACGAGCAGTACTTC
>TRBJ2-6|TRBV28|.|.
CATEPGHRSGANVLTF
TGTGCCACCGAACCGGGACACCGTTCTGGGGCCAACGTCCTGACTTTC
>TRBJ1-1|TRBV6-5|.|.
CASSYSNPGEAFF
TGTGCCAGCAGTTACTCGAATCCAGGTGAAGCTTTCTTT
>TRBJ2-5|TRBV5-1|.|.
CASSLGGPRLQETQYF
TGCGCCAGCAGCTTGGGAGGTCCCCGGTTACAAGAGACCCAGTACTTC
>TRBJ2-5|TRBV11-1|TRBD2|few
CASSILAGGQETQYF
TGTGCCAGCAGCATACTAGCGGGGGGGCAAGAGACCCAGTACTTC
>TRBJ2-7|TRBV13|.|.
CASSLAGIGYEQYF
TGTGCCAGCAGCTTAGCAGGGATCGGGTACGAGCAGTACTTC
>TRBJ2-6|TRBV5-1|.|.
CASSLGPLGTGANVLTF
TGCGCCAGCAGCTTGGGGCCCCTCGGGACTGGGGCCAACGTCCTGACTTTC